This is a list of T cell receptor beta chains from one sample in a study of blood T cell repertoires in COVID-19. Here immunoSEQ multiplex PCR was the method, and the copy in TCRdb shows in-frame clones only, minus some. Here the sample spans approximately 200,000 clones, around 89% being singletons. Sequenced material: peripheral blood. The receptors come from a man between 65 and 79 years old with acute or convalescent COVID-19. The CDR3 runs from the conserved cysteine through the conserved F or W. A D gene is named only where the DNA matches it firmly. Size is omitted from some rows. Given values are once, few, many or a class for expanded clones.

j_gene | d_gene | v_gene | abundance | CDR3nt | CDR3aa
TRBJ1-5 | . | TRBV19 | . | TGTGCCAGTAGTCCCCTGGGACACCAGTCCCAGCATTTT | CASSPLGHQSQHF
TRBJ1-2 | . | TRBV5-4 | . | TGTGCCAGCGCTCAGACAGGTCATTATGGCTACACCTTC | CASAQTGHYGYTF
TRBJ2-7 | . | TRBV2 | . | TGTGCCAGCAGTGAAGCGGGGGGTCGAGTCGAGCAGTACTTC | CASSEAGGRVEQYF
TRBJ2-7 | . | TRBV28 | . | TGTGCCAGCAGTTTAGGGCAGACCTACGAGCAGTACTTC | CASSLGQTYEQYF
TRBJ2-2 | TRBD2 | TRBV9 | . | TGTGCCAGCAGGAGTAGCGGGAGCACCGGGGAGCTGTTTTTT | CASRSSGSTGELFF
TRBJ1-2 | TRBD1 | TRBV7-8 | . | TGTGCCAGCAGCTTAGGGGACAGGGTCGGCTACACCTTC | CASSLGDRVGYTF
TRBJ1-2 | . | TRBV7-2 | . | TGTGCCAGCAGCTTAGACGGGGGGAACTATGGCTACACCTTC | CASSLDGGNYGYTF
TRBJ2-3 | . | TRBV6-6 | . | TGTGCCAGCACCCCTGGGGCCTGGACAGATACGCAGTATTTT | CASTPGAWTDTQYF
TRBJ1-4 | TRBD1 | TRBV7-6 | . | TGTGCCAGTAGTTTGGGGGGGACAGGGAACGAAAAACTGTTTTTT | CASSLGGTGNEKLFF
TRBJ1-2 | TRBD1 | TRBV18 | . | TGTGCCAGCTCACCACGGACAGGGAGTAACTATGGCTACACCTTC | CASSPRTGSNYGYTF
TRBJ1-2 | TRBD1 | TRBV28 | . | TGTGCCAGCACACGGACAGGGGGCAGTGACTATGGCTACACCTTC | CASTRTGGSDYGYTF
TRBJ1-2 | . | TRBV6-2/TRBV6-3 | . | TGTGCCAGCAGTTATGGGGGACACCCCTATGGCTACACCTTC | CASSYGGHPYGYTF
TRBJ2-7 | . | TRBV28 | . | TGTGCCAGCAGTTTAGAGGGTGCCCACTCCTACGAGCAGTACTTC | CASSLEGAHSYEQYF
TRBJ2-7 | TRBD2 | TRBV7-2 | . | TGTGCCAGCAGCTCTCTTAGCGGGAGGGCCTACGAGCAGTACTTC | CASSSLSGRAYEQYF
TRBJ1-2 | . | TRBV29-1 | . | TGCAGCGTTGACGCAGGGGTGCATGGCTACACCTTC | CSVDAGVHGYTF
TRBJ2-7 | . | TRBV20-1 | . | TGCAGTGCTAGTGAGGAGAAGTACGAGCAGTACTTC | CSASEEKYEQYF
TRBJ2-3 | TRBD1 | TRBV15 | . | TGTGCCACCAGCCTACGACAGGGTAGCACAGATACGCAGTATTTT | CATSLRQGSTDTQYF
TRBJ2-5 | TRBD2 | TRBV6-5 | few | TGTGCCAGCAGTTACACTAGCGGGAGTGTTGAGACCCAGTACTTC | CASSYTSGSVETQYF
TRBJ1-2 | TRBD1 | TRBV18 | . | TGTGCCAGCTCACCAGGAGGGGGCTCTCTCTATGGCTACACCTTC | CASSPGGGSLYGYTF
TRBJ2-2 | . | TRBV5-1 | . | TGCGCCAGCAGCACATACAGGTTAACCGGGGAGCTGTTTTTT | CASSTYRLTGELFF
TRBJ2-7 | . | TRBV5-4 | . | TGTGCCAGCAGACGAGATACCAACTCCTACGAGCAGTACTTC | CASRRDTNSYEQYF
TRBJ2-5 | . | TRBV5-1 | once | TGCGCCAGCAGCTTGGACAGCAAAGAGACCCAGTACTTC | CASSLDSKETQYF
TRBJ2-1 | TRBD2 | TRBV27 | . | TGTGCCAGCAGTTTATTACTAGCGGGAGGGCCCTCGAATGAGCAGTTCTTC | CASSLLLAGGPSNEQFF
TRBJ1-2 | TRBD1 | TRBV6-5 | . | TGTGCCAGCAGTCAGGCCGGGACAGCACGTTATGGCTACACCTTC | CASSQAGTARYGYTF
TRBJ2-7 | TRBD1 | TRBV6-2/TRBV6-3 | . | TGTGCCAGCAGTTACTCTTTGGGACAGGGATCCCACGAGCAGTACTTC | CASSYSLGQGSHEQYF
TRBJ1-2 | TRBD1 | TRBV6-5 | . | TGTGCCAGCAGTTACTCTGGGACAGGGGACTATGGCTACACCTTC | CASSYSGTGDYGYTF
TRBJ1-6 | . | TRBV18 | . | TGTGCCAGCTCACCGAGCATCTCCTATAATTCACCCCTCCACTTT | CASSPSISYNSPLHF
TRBJ2-7 | TRBD2 | TRBV7-9 | . | TGTGCCAGCAGCGCAGCCCGATCTAGCGGGAGGGCCGCCTACGAGCAGTACTTC | CASSAARSSGRAAYEQYF
TRBJ2-1 | TRBD2 | TRBV7-9 | . | TGTGCCAGCAGCTTAGGGGCGGGACTAGAGGTTCAGTTCTTC | CASSLGAGLEVQFF